Following are 21 T cell receptor beta chains from one sample sequenced in a study of blood T cell repertoires in COVID-19. Method: immunoSEQ multiplex PCR; TCRdb's copy keeps in-frame clones and lacks some. The sample lists approximately 50,000 clones, roughly 85% seen once, with 10% to 15% in the top ten. The sequenced sample was peripheral blood. These receptors all stem from a human donor in a cohort sampled during active COVID-19.

The chain carries TRBV9 and TRBJ2-3, with 8 bases lining up with TRBD1. Germline trimming cut 6 bases from V and 6 bases from J; bases unmatched to any gene: 12. The CDR3 has 15 residues. The germline V gene encodes CDR1 SGDLS and CDR2 YYNGEE. This CDR3 is CASTRGDRRLDTQYF. CDR3 coding DNA: TGTGCCAGCACAAGGGGGGACAGGCGACTGGATACGCAGTATTTT.

The chain joins TRBV10-3 to TRBJ1-3; D is uncertain. The germline gives CDR1 ENHRY, CDR2 SYGVKD. The CDR3 is 16 amino acids. The V end was cut by 1 base, the J end by 0 bases, with 10 bases between. DNA of the CDR3: TGTGCCATCAGTGAGTTTGGGGAGAGCTCTGGAAACACCATATATTTT. Its protein product is CAISEFGESSGNTIYF.

This sequence joins TRBV5-1 and TRBJ2-7, with 7 bases aligning to TRBD1. Trimming took 0 bases from V and 7 from J; bases not matched to a gene: 4. The CDR3 sequence is 13 residues long. The germline V gene encodes CDR1 SGHRS and CDR2 YFSETQ. This CDR3 reads CASSLETGYEQYF. The CDR3 DNA is TGCGCCAGCAGCTTGGAGACAGGGTATGAGCAGTACTTC.

This clone came up once. CDR3 sequence: CASSLVGDRGLLGYTF. CDR3 coding DNA: TGTGCCAGCAGCTTAGTAGGGGACAGGGGGCTCCTCGGCTACACCTTC. V gene TRBV11-2 combines with J gene TRBJ1-2, with TRBD1 matching over 12 bases. V shed 1 base, J shed 8 bases, and the junction held 8 bases outside the gene matches. The CDR3 loop spans 16 amino acids. In germline, CDR1 is SGHAT, CDR2 FQNNGV.

This chain links TRBV9 with TRBJ1-1; D is unclear. Germline V gives CDR1 SGDLS, CDR2 YYNGEE. The CDR3 extends over 14 amino acids. Trimming shortened V by 0 bases and J by 7 bases, and 13 bases separated the two germline ends. CDR3 nucleotides: TGTGCCAGCAGCGTAGGATCACGGGAGAGTGAAGCTTTCTTT. It codes for CASSVGSRESEAFF. Drawing the rest from reference TRBV9 and TRBJ1-1, the complete variable domain is DSGVTQTPKHLITATGQRVTLRCSPRSGDLSVYWYQQSLDQGLQFLIQYYNGEERAKGNILERFSAQQFPDLHSELNLSSLELGDSALYFCASSVGSRESEAFFGQGTRLTVV.

This clone was picked up a small number of times. The CDR3 region has the DNA TGTGCCAGCAGCGTAGGCGGTTACTCCTACAATGAGCAGTTCTTC. It codes for CASSVGGYSYNEQFF. The chain has TRBV9 and TRBJ2-1; no reliable D call. There are 15 residues in the CDR3. With 0 bases removed from V and 0 bases from J, the gap between germline ends came to 7 bases. Germline V gives CDR1 SGDLS, CDR2 YYNGEE.

The rearrangement uses TRBV6-6 and TRBJ2-7, with 8 bases matching TRBD1. V trimming: 5 bases; J trimming: 3 bases; junction bases outside the gene matches: 9. The CDR3 has 15 residues. The germline V gene has CDR1 MNHNY and CDR2 SVGAGI (reference sequence). DNA of the CDR3: TGTGCCAGCAGTCTTGTCGGACAGGGTAACTACGAGCAGTACTTC. Its translation is CASSLVGQGNYEQYF.

The chain carries TRBV6-4 and TRBJ1-5, with D perhaps matching TRBD1 (6 bases). The CDR3 covers 15 residues. Germline V gene lookup returns CDR1 MRHNA and CDR2 SNTAGT. Trimming removed 5 bases from V and 1 base from J, with 12 bases in between. The CDR3 here is CASSQTGTSNQPQHF. Here the CDR3 DNA reads TGTGCCAGCAGTCAAACCGGGACAAGCAATCAGCCCCAGCATTTT.

V usage is TRBV19 and J usage is TRBJ2-2, with 7 nucleotides matching TRBD1. Germline V gene data show CDR1 as LNHDA and CDR2 as SQIVND (reference sequence). This CDR3 has 15 residues. V lost 6 bases, J lost 0 bases, and 4 bases stayed unmatched. This chain's CDR3 is CASRTGTANTGELFF. For the CDR3, the DNA is TGTGCCAGTAGGACAGGGACGGCGAACACCGGGGAGCTGTTTTTT.

This chain links TRBV6-5 with TRBJ1-3; D ambiguous. The CDR3 sequence is 15 residues long. From germline, CDR1 is MNHEY and CDR2 SVGAGI. The V gene lost 7 bases and the J gene lost 4 bases, with 17 bases spanning the gap. CDR3 residues: CASTPSAASGNTIYF. CDR3 nucleotides: TGTGCCAGCACCCCGTCTGCGGCCTCCGGAAACACCATATATTTT.

The chain carries TRBV6-2 or TRBV6-3 and TRBJ2-5; D not resolved. With 5 bases removed from V and 2 bases from J, the gap between germline ends came to 9 bases. The germline CDR1 and CDR2 sequences are MNHEY and SVGEGT. The CDR3 spans 13 residues. Here the CDR3 reads CASSRTGQETQYF. In DNA, the CDR3 is TGTGCCAGCAGTAGAACGGGTCAAGAGACCCAGTACTTC.

CDR3 in amino acids: CATSREVMGQRLFF. The CDR3 bases are TGTGCCACCAGCAGAGAAGTAATGGGACAGAGGCTGTTTTTT. The V call is TRBV15, the J call TRBJ2-2; 7 nucleotides align to TRBD1. The CDR3 contains 14 residues. The junction had 8 bases not matched to a gene; V was cut back by 0 bases and J by 13 bases. CDR1 and CDR2 from the germline V gene are LNHNV and YYDKDF (reference sequence).

This rearrangement joins TRBV4-1 to TRBJ2-7; D may be TRBD1 (5 bases). V lost 4 bases to trimming and J lost 1 base, with 14 bases between them. The CDR3 loop spans 15 amino acids. Germline values: CDR1 MGHRA, CDR2 YSYEKL. CDR3 bases: TGCGCCAGCAGCCCTTACAGGCTAAATTCCTACGAGCAGTACTTC. Encoded protein: CASSPYRLNSYEQYF.

This clone was detected only once. The chain couples TRBV27 to TRBJ2-5, with D possibly matching TRBD1 (6 bases). The CDR3 covers 13 residues. Trimming removed 6 bases from V and 5 bases from J, with 13 bases in between. Germline V gene data show CDR1 as MNHEY and CDR2 as SMNVEV (reference sequence). CDR3 nucleotides: TGTGCCAGCAGCTTGACAGGACCGGAGACCCAGTACTTC. It encodes CASSLTGPETQYF.

The chain employs TRBV4-3 and TRBJ2-3; possibly TRBD1 for D (5 bases). This CDR3 has 15 residues. Germline V gene data show CDR1 as LGHNA and CDR2 as YSLEER. Deletions cut 4 bases from V and 2 bases from J, with 13 bases between. CDR3 residues: CASSRDDRTTDTQYF. The CDR3 DNA reads TGCGCCAGCAGCCGTGATGACAGAACCACAGATACGCAGTATTTT.

This chain uses TRBV5-6 with TRBJ2-1, with D possibly being TRBD2 (6 bases). The CDR3 extends over 16 amino acids. Germline V lookup: CDR1 SGHDT, CDR2 YYEEEE. V was shortened by 4 bases and J by 0 bases, with 14 bases between the two germline ends. Here the CDR3 reads CASSQDGGASYNEQFF. The CDR3 region has the DNA TGTGCCAGCAGCCAAGATGGAGGGGCCTCCTACAATGAGCAGTTCTTC.

The sample holds one count of this clone. The chain employs TRBV9 and TRBJ2-7; D is perhaps TRBD1 (5 bases). The V end was cut by 4 bases, the J end by 5 bases, with 19 bases between. CDR1 and CDR2 from the germline V gene are SGDLS and YYNGEE. The CDR3 length is 15 residues. The CDR3 region is CASSKSTDPDHEQYF. The CDR3 DNA is TGTGCCAGCAGCAAATCGACAGACCCGGACCACGAGCAGTACTTC.

The rearrangement uses TRBV7-8 and TRBJ2-3; 8 nucleotides line up with TRBD2. The CDR3 is 18 residues long. With V trimmed by 1 base and J by 1 base, 10 bases remained unmatched. The germline CDR1 and CDR2 sequences are SGHVS and FQNEAQ. The CDR3 DNA reads as TGTGCCAGCAGCTTAGTGGGTTTGCGGCGGGGGGGCACAGATACGCAGTATTTT. This sequence encodes CASSLVGLRRGGTDTQYF.

The chain couples TRBV29-1 to TRBJ1-2; maybe TRBD1 (6 bases). V lost 7 bases, J lost 0 bases, and 24 bases lay in between. CDR3 length: 17 residues. Germline CDR1 SQVTM, CDR2 ANQGSEA. The CDR3 DNA sequence: TGCAGCGCCTTATGGTACGCACAGGGAATTTCTAACTATGGCTACACCTTC. Amino acid sequence: CSALWYAQGISNYGYTF.

This clone was recorded once. CDR3 in DNA: TGTGCCAGCAGGGGGCTTAGTGAAAAACTGTTTTTT. Translation: CASRGLSEKLFF. This rearrangement joins TRBV12-3 or TRBV12-4 to TRBJ1-4, with a tentative D call TRBD1 (5 bases). The CDR3 length is 12 residues. V lost 6 bases, J lost 7 bases, and 9 bases lay in between.

The V gene is TRBV5-4, the J gene TRBJ2-7; unclear D gene. CDR3 size: 15 residues. V lost 0 bases to trimming and J lost 6 bases, with 16 bases between them. In germline, CDR1 is SGHNT, CDR2 YYREEE (reference sequence). The CDR3 bases are TGTGCCAGCAGCTTGGCCGCCGACTCAACGGCCGAGCAGTACTTC. Encoded protein: CASSLAADSTAEQYF.